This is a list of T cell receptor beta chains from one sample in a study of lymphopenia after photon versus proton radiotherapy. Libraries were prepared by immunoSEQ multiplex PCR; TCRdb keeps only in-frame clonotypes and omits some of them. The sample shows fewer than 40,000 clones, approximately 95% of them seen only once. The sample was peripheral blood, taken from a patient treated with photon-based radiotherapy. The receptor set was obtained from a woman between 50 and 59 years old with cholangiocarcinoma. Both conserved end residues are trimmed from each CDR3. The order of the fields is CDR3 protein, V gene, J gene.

ASSQGALQPQH	TRBV7-8	TRBJ1-5
ASRDRDTNQPQH	TRBV19	TRBJ1-5
ASSPGLRVGNEQF	TRBV18	TRBJ2-1
ASSIDRNLPWETQY	TRBV19	TRBJ2-5
ASSFRVNQPQH	TRBV27	TRBJ1-5
ASSPGPRGLSYNEQF	TRBV18	TRBJ2-1
ASSYSSGIPPYEQY	TRBV6-5	TRBJ2-7
ASSDNPPGTVYYEQY	TRBV25-1	-
ASSLKTGMNTEAF	TRBV19	TRBJ1-1
ASSAWEVVGYT	TRBV2	TRBJ1-2
ATSRVGRNEKLF	TRBV15	TRBJ1-4
ASSRQGASYGYT	TRBV18	TRBJ1-2
ASRTLGGRASPLH	TRBV11-2	TRBJ1-6
ASRGDARGAEAF	TRBV10-2	TRBJ1-1
ASSFDGTGIEKLF	TRBV5-5	TRBJ1-4
ASSPRLAGGLNNEQF	TRBV4-1	TRBJ2-1
SAGRAGELF	TRBV20-1	TRBJ2-2
ASSYFSDWWYGYT	TRBV7-9	TRBJ1-2
ATSREGGPGNTIY	TRBV15	TRBJ1-3
ASSFGGRGGTQY	TRBV27	TRBJ2-5
ASSLGDRSGTDPQH	TRBV7-9	TRBJ1-5
ASSLQGPPTFYGYT	TRBV27	TRBJ1-2
ASSLAVAGSYNEQF	TRBV5-1	TRBJ2-1
ASSSRPGGSYEQY	TRBV7-8	TRBJ2-7
ATSTGPNTEAF	TRBV15	TRBJ1-1
ASSFRGQGGTTNEKLF	TRBV7-2	TRBJ1-4
ASSLDLGETQY	TRBV7-7	TRBJ2-5
ASSLKGDGSYEQY	TRBV7-9	TRBJ2-7
ASRQDPKGTDTQY	TRBV19	TRBJ2-3
ASSLGQANGNTIY	TRBV5-1	TRBJ1-3
ASSIDGTQRTPALH	TRBV19	TRBJ1-6
ASSLGQREQY	TRBV7-8	TRBJ2-7
ASSDGTGTDTQY	TRBV2	TRBJ2-3
AISESNGQSVGPQH	TRBV10-3	TRBJ1-5
AWSFRITNEKLF	TRBV30	TRBJ1-4
ASSLRYQDTQY	TRBV7-2	TRBJ2-3